This T cell receptor (beta chain) was observed in a study of graft-versus-host responses after intestinal transplantation. Overall study findings and caveats: The study found high graft-versus-host to host-versus-graft clonal ratios in allografts of patients with graft-donor T cell macrochimerism.

Using immunoSEQ multiplex PCR, the repertoire was profiled, and TCRdb retains in-frame clones only, with some absent. This sample has more than 85,000 clones; roughly 80% occur once, and the top ten carry around 0.86%. As to this clone: Its antigen is unknown.

J lost 0 bases, V lost 8 bases, and 7 bases had no gene match. This CDR3 spans 15 amino acids. CDR1 is SNHLY, CDR2 FYNNEI, per germline. The rearrangement joins TRBV2 to TRBJ2-1, with 7 bases matching TRBD1. Sequencing was performed on unstimulated CD4+ T cells sorted from spleen or lymph node cells, taken before intestinal transplant. This receptor was obtained from a human donor who received an intestinal transplant. CDR3 in amino acids: CASRSRDSSYNEQFF. Here the CDR3 DNA reads TGTGCCAGCCGATCCCGGGACAGCTCCTACAATGAGCAGTTCTTC.